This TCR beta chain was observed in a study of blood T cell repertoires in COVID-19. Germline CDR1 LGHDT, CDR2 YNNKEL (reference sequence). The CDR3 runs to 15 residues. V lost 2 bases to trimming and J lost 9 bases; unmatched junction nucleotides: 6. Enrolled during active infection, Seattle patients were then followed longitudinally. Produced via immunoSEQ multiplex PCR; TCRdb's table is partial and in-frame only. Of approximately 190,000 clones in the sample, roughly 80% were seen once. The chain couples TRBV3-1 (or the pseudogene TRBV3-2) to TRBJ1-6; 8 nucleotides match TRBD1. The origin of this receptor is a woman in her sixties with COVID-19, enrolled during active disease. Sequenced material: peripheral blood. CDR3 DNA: TGTGCCAGCAGCCAAACGACAGGGGTGGGTTCACCCCTCCACTTT. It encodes CASSQTTGVGSPLHF.